The 4 T cell receptor beta chains presented below share a single source sample, sequenced in a study of cytomegalovirus exposure and HLA in healthy donors. PCR employed 60 Vbeta and 13 Jbeta primers. Profiled with immunoSEQ multiplex PCR; TCRdb holds only in-frame clones, not every one. Of under 200,000 clones in the sample, less than 90% were seen once. Sequencing input: PBMCs. These receptors were taken from a man aged 25-40 years in good health and CMV-seronegative.

The chain couples TRBV7-9 to TRBJ1-1; tentatively, D is TRBD1 (5 bases). Deletions cut 7 bases from V and 4 bases from J, with 19 bases between. CDR3 size: 15 residues. In germline, CDR1 is SEHNR, CDR2 FQNEAQ (reference sequence). The DNA for the CDR3 is TGTGCCAGCACCCCAGGAGCAGGGTGGGGCACTGAAGCTTTCTTT. It yields the protein CASTPGAGWGTEAFF.

About this clone: Other DNA sequences in the same sample also yield this CDR3. The genes are TRBV6-5 and TRBJ1-5, with 7 bases that match TRBD1. The CDR3 has 15 residues. V lost 2 bases and J lost 0; bases outside the gene matches: 1. The germline V gene encodes CDR1 MNHEY and CDR2 SVGAGI. CDR3 sequence: CASSYRQGSNQPQHF. CDR3 coding DNA: TGTGCCAGCAGTTACCGACAGGGTAGCAATCAGCCCCAGCATTTT.

This clone was seen a single time. The rearrangement uses TRBV28 and TRBJ2-3, with D possibly being TRBD1 (5 bases). The germline V gene has CDR1 MDHEN and CDR2 SYDVKM. The CDR3 loop spans 14 amino acids. The V end lost 3 bases, the J end lost 0 bases, and 7 bases lay between the germline ends. CDR3 residues: CASSLQGSTDTQYF. The CDR3 nucleotides are TGTGCCAGCAGTTTGCAGGGTAGCACAGATACGCAGTATTTT.

This clone was counted only a few times. The V gene is TRBV5-1, the J gene TRBJ2-7; the match to TRBD1 covers 10 bases. The CDR3 is 16 residues long. Germline trimming cut 4 bases from V and 1 base from J; bases unmatched to any gene: 8. Germline V gene lookup returns CDR1 SGHRS and CDR2 YFSETQ. CDR3 nucleotides: TGCGCCAGCAGCGATCCGGGACAGGGGACTTCCTACGAGCAGTACTTC. As protein: CASSDPGQGTSYEQYF. Filled out from reference TRBV5-1 and TRBJ2-7, the complete variable domain reads KAGVTQTPRYLIKTRGQQVTLSCSPISGHRSVSWYQQTPGQGLQFLFEYFSETQRNKGNFPGRFSGRQFSNSRSEMNVSTLELGDSALYLCASSDPGQGTSYEQYFGPGTRLTVT.